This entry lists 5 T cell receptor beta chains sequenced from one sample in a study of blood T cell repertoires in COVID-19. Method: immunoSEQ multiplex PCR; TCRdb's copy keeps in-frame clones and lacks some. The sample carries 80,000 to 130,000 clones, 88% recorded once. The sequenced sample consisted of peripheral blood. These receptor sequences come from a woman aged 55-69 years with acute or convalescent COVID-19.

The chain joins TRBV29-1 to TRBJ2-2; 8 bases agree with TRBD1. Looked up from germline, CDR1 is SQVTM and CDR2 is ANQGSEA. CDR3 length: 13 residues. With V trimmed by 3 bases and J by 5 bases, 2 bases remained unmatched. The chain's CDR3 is CSVDRGQTGELFF. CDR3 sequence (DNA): TGCAGCGTTGACAGGGGGCAGACCGGGGAGCTGTTTTTT.

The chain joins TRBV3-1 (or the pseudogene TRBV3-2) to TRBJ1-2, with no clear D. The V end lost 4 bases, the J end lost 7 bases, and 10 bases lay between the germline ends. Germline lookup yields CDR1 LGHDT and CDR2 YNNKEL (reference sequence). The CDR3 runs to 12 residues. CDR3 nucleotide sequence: TGTGCCAGCAGCCCCCACCGGGGTGGCTACACCTTC. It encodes CASSPHRGGYTF.

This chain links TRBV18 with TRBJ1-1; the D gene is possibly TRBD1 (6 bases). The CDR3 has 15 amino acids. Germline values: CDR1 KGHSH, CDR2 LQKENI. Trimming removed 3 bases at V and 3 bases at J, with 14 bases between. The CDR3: CASSPGASAYTEAFF. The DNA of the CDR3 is TGTGCCAGCTCACCGGGGGCCTCAGCATACACTGAAGCTTTCTTT.

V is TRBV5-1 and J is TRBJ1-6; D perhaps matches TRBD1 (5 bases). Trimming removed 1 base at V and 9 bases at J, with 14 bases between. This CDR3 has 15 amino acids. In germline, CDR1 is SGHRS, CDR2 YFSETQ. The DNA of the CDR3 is TGCGCCAGCAGCTTGAAGGGCCAGGGCAGTTCACCCCTCCACTTT. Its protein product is CASSLKGQGSSPLHF. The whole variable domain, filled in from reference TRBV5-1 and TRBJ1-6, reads KAGVTQTPRYLIKTRGQQVTLSCSPISGHRSVSWYQQTPGQGLQFLFEYFSETQRNKGNFPGRFSGRQFSNSRSEMNVSTLELGDSALYLCASSLKGQGSSPLHFGNGTRLTVT.

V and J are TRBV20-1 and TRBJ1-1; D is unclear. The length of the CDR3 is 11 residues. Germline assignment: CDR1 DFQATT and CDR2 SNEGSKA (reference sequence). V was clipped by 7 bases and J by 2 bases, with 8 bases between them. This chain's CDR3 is CSVPDNTEAFF. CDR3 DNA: TGCAGTGTTCCAGATAACACTGAAGCTTTCTTT.